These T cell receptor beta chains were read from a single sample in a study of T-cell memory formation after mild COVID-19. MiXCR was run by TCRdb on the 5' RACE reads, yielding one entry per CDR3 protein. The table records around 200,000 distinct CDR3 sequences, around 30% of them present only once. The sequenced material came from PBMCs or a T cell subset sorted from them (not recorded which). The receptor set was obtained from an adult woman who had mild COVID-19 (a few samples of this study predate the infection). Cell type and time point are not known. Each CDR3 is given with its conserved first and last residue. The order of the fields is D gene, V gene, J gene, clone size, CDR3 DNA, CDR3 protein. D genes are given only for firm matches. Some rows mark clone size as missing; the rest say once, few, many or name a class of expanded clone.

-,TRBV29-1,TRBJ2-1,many,TGCAGCACCTACCCTGGACAGAGAAACAATGAGCAGTTCTTC,CSTYPGQRNNEQFF
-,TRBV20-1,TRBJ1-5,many,TGCAGTGCTTCCCTCGGCAGCAATCAGCCCCAGCATTTT,CSASLGSNQPQHF
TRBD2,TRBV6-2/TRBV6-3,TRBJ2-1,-,TGTGCCAGCAGTTACTCGAGCCTAGCGGGAGAAATCGATGAGCAGTTCTTC,CASSYSSLAGEIDEQFF
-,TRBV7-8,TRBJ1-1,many,TGTGCCAGCAGCTTAGCGGCCAGGAACACTGAAGCTTTCTTT,CASSLAARNTEAFF
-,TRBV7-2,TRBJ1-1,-,TGTGCCAGCAGCTTCGATTGGACAGTGGGCACTGAAGATTTCTTT,CASSFDWTVGTEDFF
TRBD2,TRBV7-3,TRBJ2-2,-,TGTGCCAGCAGCTTACAGGGACTAGCGGGGGGGCCACCCGGGGAGCTGTTTTTT,CASSLQGLAGGPPGELFF
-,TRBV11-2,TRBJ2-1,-,TGTGCCAGCAGCAATGACGGGATTATCAACAATGAGCAGTTCTTC,CASSNDGIINNEQFF
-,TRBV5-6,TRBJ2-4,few,TGTGCCAGCAGCTTGGGGAGAGACATTCAGTACTTC,CASSLGRDIQYF
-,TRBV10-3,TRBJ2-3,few,TGTGCCATCAGTGCTGGCCTCACAGATACGCAGTATTTT,CAISAGLTDTQYF
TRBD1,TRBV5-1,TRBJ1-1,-,TGCGCCAGCAGCTCGACGGACAGGGGGAGGATTGACACTGAAGCTTTCTTT,CASSSTDRGRIDTEAFF
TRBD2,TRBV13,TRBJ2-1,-,TGTGCCAGCAGCTCACCGACTAGCGGGGGCCGCTCCTACAATGAGCAGTTCTTC,CASSSPTSGGRSYNEQFF
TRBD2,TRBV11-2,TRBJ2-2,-,TGTGCCAGCAGCTTTGGCGGGGGGCTAACCGGGGAGCTGTTTTTT,CASSFGGGLTGELFF
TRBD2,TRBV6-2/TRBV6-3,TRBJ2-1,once,TGTGCCAGCAGTGGGACTAGCGCGGGGGAGCAGTTCTTC,CASSGTSAGEQFF
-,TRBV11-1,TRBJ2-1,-,TGTGCCAGCAAGGGGACTGTAAATTACAATGAGCAGTTCTTC,CASKGTVNYNEQFF
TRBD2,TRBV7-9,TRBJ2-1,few,TGTGCCAGCAGCTTTACTAGCGACAATGAGCAGTTCTTC,CASSFTSDNEQFF
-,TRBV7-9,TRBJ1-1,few,TGTGCCAGCAGCCGAATACAGGGTAGAACTGAAGCTTTCTTT,CASSRIQGRTEAFF
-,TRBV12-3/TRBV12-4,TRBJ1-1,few,TGTGCCAGCAGTTCCCCTATGCGCACTGAAGCTTTCTTT,CASSSPMRTEAFF
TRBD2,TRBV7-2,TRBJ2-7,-,TGTGCCAGCAGCTTCCCCGGGCTAGCGGGCCTCTACGAGCAGTACTTC,CASSFPGLAGLYEQYF
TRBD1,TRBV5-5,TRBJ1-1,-,TGTGCCAGCAGCTTGGGTCAGGGGGCAGCGGCTTTCTTT,CASSLGQGAAAFF
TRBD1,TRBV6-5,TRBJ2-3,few,TGTGCCAGCAGTCCGGGACAGGGGTCAGATACGCAGTATTTT,CASSPGQGSDTQYF
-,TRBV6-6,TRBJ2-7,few,TGTGCCAGCAGTTACGGGGGGCGTTCCTACGAGCAGTACTTC,CASSYGGRSYEQYF
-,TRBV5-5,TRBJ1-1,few,TGTGCCAGCAGCTGGAATTCCGGGCCCCTCCAGACTGAAGCTTTCTTT,CASSWNSGPLQTEAFF
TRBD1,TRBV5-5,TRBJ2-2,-,TGTGCCAGCAGCCCGGGACAGGGTGTTACCGGGGAGCTGTTTTTT,CASSPGQGVTGELFF
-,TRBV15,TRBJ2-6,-,TGTGCCACCAGCAATCCGTCCTTCTCTGGGGCCAACGTCCTGACTTTC,CATSNPSFSGANVLTF
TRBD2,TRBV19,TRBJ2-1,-,TGTGCCAGTAGTATAGACGTGAGGTTACTAGCGGGAGAGAGGAATGAGCAGTTCTTC,CASSIDVRLLAGERNEQFF
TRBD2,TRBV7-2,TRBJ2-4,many,TGTGCCAGCAGCTTTCAGCGGGGTCTGACCAAAAACATTCAGTACTTC,CASSFQRGLTKNIQYF
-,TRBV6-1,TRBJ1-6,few,TGTGCCAGCAGTGAAGCTTTCCGCCGGGACAATTCACCCCTCCACTTT,CASSEAFRRDNSPLHF
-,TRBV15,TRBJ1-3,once,TGTGCCACCCAACCCCGGGGGGCTGGAAACACCATATATTTT,CATQPRGAGNTIYF
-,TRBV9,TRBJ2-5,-,TGTGCCAGCAGCGTAGTCGGGGCTCAGACCCAGTACTTC,CASSVVGAQTQYF
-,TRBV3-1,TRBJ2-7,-,TGTGCCAGCAGCCAGATCGGGGAGAGCGGGACAGCCTACGAGCAGTACTTC,CASSQIGESGTAYEQYF
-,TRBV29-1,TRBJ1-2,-,TGCAGCGTTGAAGCTAAGGTTTCAGAATGGAGCACCTTC,CSVEAKVSEWSTF
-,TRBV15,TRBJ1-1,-,TGTGCCACCAGCAGAGATTGGACACAGTTGAACACTGAAGCTTTCTTT,CATSRDWTQLNTEAFF
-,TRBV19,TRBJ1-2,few,TGTGCCAGTACCCATCCAGCAGGCATGCGAGGGGGCTACACCTTC,CASTHPAGMRGGYTF
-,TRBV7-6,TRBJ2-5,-,TGTGCCAGCAGCTTACCAGGTGGGGCAGGGGAGCAAGAGACCCAGTACTTC,CASSLPGGAGEQETQYF
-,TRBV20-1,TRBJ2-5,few,TGCAGTGCTAGTAACGGGCGTCGGGAAGAGACCCAGTACTTC,CSASNGRREETQYF
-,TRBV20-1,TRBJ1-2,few,TGCAGTGCTAGTGAGGACTATGGCTACACCTTC,CSASEDYGYTF